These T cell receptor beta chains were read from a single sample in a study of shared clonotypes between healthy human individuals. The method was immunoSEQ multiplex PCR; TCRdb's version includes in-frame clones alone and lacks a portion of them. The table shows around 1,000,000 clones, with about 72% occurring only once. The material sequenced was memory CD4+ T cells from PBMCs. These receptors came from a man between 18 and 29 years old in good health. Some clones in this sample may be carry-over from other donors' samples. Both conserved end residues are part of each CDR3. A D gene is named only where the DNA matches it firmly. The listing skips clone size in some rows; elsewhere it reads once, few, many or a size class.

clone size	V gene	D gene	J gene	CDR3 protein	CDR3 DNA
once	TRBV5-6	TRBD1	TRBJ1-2	CASSIDRAGYGYTF	TGTGCCAGCAGCATAGACAGGGCCGGCTATGGCTACACCTTC
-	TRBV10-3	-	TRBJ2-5	CAISEAVETQYF	TGTGCCATCAGTGAGGCAGTGGAGACCCAGTACTTC
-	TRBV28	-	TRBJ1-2	CAGSGGYGYTF	TGTGCCGGGAGTGGTGGCTATGGCTACACCTTC
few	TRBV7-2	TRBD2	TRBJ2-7	CASSLASGKSYEQYF	TGTGCCAGCAGCTTAGCTAGCGGGAAGTCCTACGAGCAGTACTTC
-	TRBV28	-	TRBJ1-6	CASSLNPTPLHF	TGTGCCAGCAGTTTAAACCCCACGCCCCTCCACTTT
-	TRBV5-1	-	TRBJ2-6	CASSLPIRQGSPGANVLTF	TGCGCCAGCAGCTTGCCTATCCGGCAGGGATCTCCTGGGGCCAACGTCCTGACTTTC
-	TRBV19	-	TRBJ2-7	CASSSTLAGNTEQYF	TGTGCCAGTAGTTCGACGTTAGCAGGGAATACCGAGCAGTACTTC
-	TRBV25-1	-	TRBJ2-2	CASSGTGRSNTGELFF	TGTGCCAGCAGTGGCACGGGACGGTCGAACACCGGGGAGCTGTTTTTT
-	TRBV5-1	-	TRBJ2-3	CASSYGGSTDTQYF	TGCGCCAGCAGCTACGGCGGGAGCACAGATACGCAGTATTTT
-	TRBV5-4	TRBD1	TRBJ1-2	CASSLKSGQGGYGYTF	TGTGCCAGCAGCTTGAAGTCGGGACAGGGTGGCTATGGCTACACCTTC
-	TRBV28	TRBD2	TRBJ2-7	CASSRATSGLYEQYF	TGTGCCAGCAGTCGAGCAACTAGCGGGCTCTACGAGCAGTACTTC
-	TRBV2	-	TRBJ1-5	CASSGRVQGQPQHF	TGTGCCAGCAGTGGGCGAGTACAGGGCCAGCCCCAGCATTTT
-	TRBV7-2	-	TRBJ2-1	CASSTRTGSNEQFF	TGTGCCAGCAGCACCAGAACGGGTAGCAATGAGCAGTTCTTC
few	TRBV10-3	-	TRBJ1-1	CAISTATEAFF	TGTGCCATCAGCACAGCCACTGAAGCTTTCTTT
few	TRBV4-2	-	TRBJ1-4	CASSQEVGGGRKLFF	TGTGCCAGCAGCCAAGAAGTCGGGGGAGGGAGGAAACTGTTTTTT
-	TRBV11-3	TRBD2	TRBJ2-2	CASSRERETAGELFF	TGTGCCAGCAGCAGAGAGCGGGAGACCGCCGGGGAGCTGTTTTTT
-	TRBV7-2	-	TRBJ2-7	CASSRAVYYEQYF	TGTGCCAGCTCCCGAGCGGTATACTACGAGCAGTACTTC
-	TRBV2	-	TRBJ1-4	CASIYSGAGEKLFF	TGTGCCAGCATCTACTCGGGGGCTGGTGAAAAACTGTTTTTT
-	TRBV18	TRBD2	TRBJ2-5	CASSTVAGEETQYF	TGTGCCAGCTCAACCGTAGCGGGAGAAGAGACCCAGTACTTC
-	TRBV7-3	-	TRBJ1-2	CASSSAVNYGYTF	TGTGCCAGCAGCTCTGCCGTCAACTATGGCTACACCTTC
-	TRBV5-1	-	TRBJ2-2	CASSLGHGGTGELFF	TGCGCCAGCAGCTTGGGACACGGAGGGACCGGGGAGCTGTTTTTT
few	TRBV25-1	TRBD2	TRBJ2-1	CASSDRASGMVLEFF	TGTGCCAGCAGTGATAGGGCTAGCGGGATGGTGTTAGAGTTCTTC
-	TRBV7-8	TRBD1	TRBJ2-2	CASSPRDSLGELFF	TGTGCCAGCAGCCCACGGGACAGTTTGGGGGAGCTGTTTTTT
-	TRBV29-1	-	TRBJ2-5	CSVGSPGLETQYF	TGCAGCGTTGGAAGTCCAGGGCTAGAGACCCAGTACTTC
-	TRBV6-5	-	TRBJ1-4	CASSYMSGTDEKLFF	TGTGCCAGCAGTTATATGTCGGGGACCGATGAAAAACTGTTTTTT